This TCR beta chain derives from a study of response to subunit inactivated influenza vaccine. Study-wide results and limits: Only a handful of new T cells, the authors suggested, are recruited with each seasonal influenza vaccination.

TCRdb used MiXCR to reprocess the RT-PCR reads, holding one entry per CDR3 protein. The sample has under 800,000 distinct CDR3 sequences, approximately 15% seen once. The sample holds a few counts of this clonotype. No antigen is known for it. Trimming shortened V by 6 bases and J by 0 bases, and 14 bases separated the two germline ends. CDR1 SGHTA and CDR2 FQGNSA come from the germline V gene. The CDR3 spans 16 residues. This specimen was PBMCs from blood, taken around 15 days before vaccination. This clonotype was sampled from a man aged 45-65 years who received an inactivated influenza vaccine. The rearrangement links TRBV7-2 to TRBJ2-2; possible D gene TRBD1, 6 bases. The CDR3 nucleotides read TGTGCCAGCAGTCAACAGGGATCACCGAACACCGGGGAGCTGTTTTTT. As protein: CASSQQGSPNTGELFF.